These T cell receptor beta chains were read from a single sample in a study of CD8 T cells in ankylosing spondylitis. TCRdb redid the calling of the 5' RACE reads with MiXCR, one entry per CDR3 protein. This sample has around 770,000 distinct CDR3 sequences, with 10% to 15% found just once. Sequencing was done on a sample of blood, either unsorted or a sorted T cell fraction (not recorded which). The receptors here all came from a male donor with ankylosing spondylitis. Both conserved end residues are part of each CDR3. D genes are given only for firm matches. Only part of the rows carry a size: once, few, many, or a class if the clone is expanded.

abundance: few; d_gene: NA; j_gene: TRBJ1-2; v_gene: TRBV3-1; CDR3aa: CASSQAGRGVYGYTF; CDR3nt: TGTGCCAGCAGCCAAGCCGGCAGGGGTGTCTATGGCTACACCTTC
abundance: NA; d_gene: NA; j_gene: TRBJ2-2; v_gene: TRBV6-5; CDR3aa: CASSCSPTVNTGELFF; CDR3nt: TGTGCCAGCAGTTGCTCCCCGACAGTAAACACCGGGGAGCTGTTTTTT
abundance: many; d_gene: NA; j_gene: TRBJ1-1; v_gene: TRBV12-3/TRBV12-4; CDR3aa: CASSKGIWGEAFF; CDR3nt: TGTGCCAGCAGTAAGGGGATTTGGGGTGAAGCTTTCTTT
abundance: few; d_gene: NA; j_gene: TRBJ1-5; v_gene: TRBV5-5; CDR3aa: CASSLAGGLDQPQHF; CDR3nt: TGTGCCAGCAGCTTGGCTGGGGGGCTGGATCAGCCCCAGCATTTT
abundance: NA; d_gene: TRBD1; j_gene: TRBJ2-7; v_gene: TRBV4-3; CDR3aa: CASSLRTGSHEQYF; CDR3nt: TGCGCCAGCAGCCTGCGGACAGGGAGTCACGAGCAGTACTTC
abundance: few; d_gene: NA; j_gene: TRBJ2-5; v_gene: TRBV15; CDR3aa: CATSREGTYEETQYF; CDR3nt: TGTGCCACCAGCAGAGAGGGCACCTACGAAGAGACCCAGTACTTC
abundance: few; d_gene: NA; j_gene: TRBJ2-5; v_gene: TRBV7-6; CDR3aa: CASSFGRGWETQYF; CDR3nt: TGTGCCAGCAGCTTTGGACGGGGGTGGGAGACCCAGTACTTC
abundance: NA; d_gene: NA; j_gene: TRBJ2-1; v_gene: TRBV25-1; CDR3aa: CASSEFPSIPNEQFF; CDR3nt: TGTGCCAGCAGTGAATTCCCAAGTATACCGAATGAGCAGTTCTTC
abundance: NA; d_gene: TRBD1; j_gene: TRBJ1-2; v_gene: TRBV6-5; CDR3aa: CASSYLTGQSYGYTF; CDR3nt: TGTGCCAGCAGTTACCTGACAGGGCAGAGCTATGGCTACACCTTC
abundance: many; d_gene: NA; j_gene: TRBJ2-5; v_gene: TRBV4-3; CDR3aa: CASSQGVVAGETQYF; CDR3nt: TGCGCCAGCAGCCAAGGTGTAGTGGCGGGGGAGACCCAGTACTTC
abundance: few; d_gene: NA; j_gene: TRBJ2-3; v_gene: TRBV20-1; CDR3aa: CSATRGFFTDTQYF; CDR3nt: TGCAGTGCCACCCGCGGGTTTTTCACAGATACGCAGTATTTT
abundance: NA; d_gene: NA; j_gene: TRBJ1-1; v_gene: TRBV27; CDR3aa: CASSSLDYTEAFF; CDR3nt: TGTGCCAGCAGTTCTCTGGATTACACTGAAGCTTTCTTT
abundance: many; d_gene: NA; j_gene: TRBJ2-1; v_gene: TRBV7-2; CDR3aa: CASSLASSYNEQFF; CDR3nt: TGTGCCAGCAGCTTAGCTAGCTCCTACAATGAGCAGTTCTTC
abundance: many; d_gene: TRBD1; j_gene: TRBJ2-1; v_gene: TRBV7-9; CDR3aa: CASSLTGDKQFF; CDR3nt: TGTGCCAGCAGCTTAACAGGGGATAAGCAGTTCTTC